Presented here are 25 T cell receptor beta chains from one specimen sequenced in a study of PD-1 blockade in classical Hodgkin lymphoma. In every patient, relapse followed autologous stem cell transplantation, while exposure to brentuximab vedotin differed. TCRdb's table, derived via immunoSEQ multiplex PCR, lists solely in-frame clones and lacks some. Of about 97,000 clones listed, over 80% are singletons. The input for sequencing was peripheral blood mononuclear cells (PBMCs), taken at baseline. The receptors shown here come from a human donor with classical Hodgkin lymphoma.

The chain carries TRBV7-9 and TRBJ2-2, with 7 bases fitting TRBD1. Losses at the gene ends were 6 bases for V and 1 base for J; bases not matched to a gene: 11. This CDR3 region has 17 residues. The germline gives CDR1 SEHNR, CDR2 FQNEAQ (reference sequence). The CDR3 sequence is CASRQKTGLRNTGELFF. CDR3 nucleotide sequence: TGTGCCAGCAGACAAAAGACAGGGTTGCGGAACACCGGGGAGCTGTTTTTT.

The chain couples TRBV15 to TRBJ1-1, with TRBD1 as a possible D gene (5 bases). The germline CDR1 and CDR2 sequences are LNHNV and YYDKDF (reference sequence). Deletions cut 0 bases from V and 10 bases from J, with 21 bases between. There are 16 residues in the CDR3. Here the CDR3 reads CATSRDQVRAGPGAFF. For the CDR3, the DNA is TGTGCCACCAGCAGAGATCAAGTCAGGGCCGGCCCCGGAGCTTTCTTT.

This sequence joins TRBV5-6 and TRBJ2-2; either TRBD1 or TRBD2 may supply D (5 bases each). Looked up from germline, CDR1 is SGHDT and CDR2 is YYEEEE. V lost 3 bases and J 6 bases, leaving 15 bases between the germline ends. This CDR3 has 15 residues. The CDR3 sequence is CASSSLSRGPGELFF. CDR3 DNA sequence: TGTGCCAGCAGCTCACTTTCGAGGGGCCCCGGGGAGCTGTTTTTT.

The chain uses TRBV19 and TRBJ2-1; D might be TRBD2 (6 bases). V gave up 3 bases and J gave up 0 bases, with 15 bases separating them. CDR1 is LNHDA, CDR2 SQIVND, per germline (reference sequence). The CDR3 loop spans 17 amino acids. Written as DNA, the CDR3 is TGTGCCAGTAGTATTATGGCTAGCGAGGTCTCCTACAATGAGCAGTTCTTC. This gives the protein CASSIMASEVSYNEQFF.

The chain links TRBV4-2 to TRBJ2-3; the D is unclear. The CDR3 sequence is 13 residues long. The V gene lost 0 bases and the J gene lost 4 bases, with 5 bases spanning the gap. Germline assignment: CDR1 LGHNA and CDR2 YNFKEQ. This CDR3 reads CASSQDPPDTQYF. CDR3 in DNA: TGTGCCAGCAGCCAAGATCCCCCAGATACGCAGTATTTT.

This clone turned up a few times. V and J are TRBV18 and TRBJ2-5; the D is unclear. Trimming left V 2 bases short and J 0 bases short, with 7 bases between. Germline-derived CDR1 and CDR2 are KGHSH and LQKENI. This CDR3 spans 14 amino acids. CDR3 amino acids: CASSPSTYQETQYF. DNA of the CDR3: TGTGCCAGCTCACCATCGACCTACCAAGAGACCCAGTACTTC.

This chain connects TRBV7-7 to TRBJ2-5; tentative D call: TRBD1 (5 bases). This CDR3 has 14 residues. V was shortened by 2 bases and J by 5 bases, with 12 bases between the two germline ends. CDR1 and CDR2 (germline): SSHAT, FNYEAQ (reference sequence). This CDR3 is CASSLSSRVETQYF. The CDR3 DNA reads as TGTGCCAGCAGCTTATCTTCCAGGGTGGAGACCCAGTACTTC.

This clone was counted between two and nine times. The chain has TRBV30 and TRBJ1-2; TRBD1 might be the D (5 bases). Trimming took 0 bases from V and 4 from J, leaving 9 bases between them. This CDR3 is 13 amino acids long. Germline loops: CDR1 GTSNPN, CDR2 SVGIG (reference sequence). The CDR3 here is CAWSVGTGYGYTF. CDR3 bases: TGTGCCTGGAGTGTCGGTACAGGCTATGGCTACACCTTC.

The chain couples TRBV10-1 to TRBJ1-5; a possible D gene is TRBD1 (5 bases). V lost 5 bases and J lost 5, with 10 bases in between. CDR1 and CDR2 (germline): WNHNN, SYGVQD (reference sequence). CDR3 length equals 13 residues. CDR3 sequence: CASSPGGDQPQHF. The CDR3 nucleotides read TGCGCCAGCAGTCCCGGGGGGGATCAGCCCCAGCATTTT.

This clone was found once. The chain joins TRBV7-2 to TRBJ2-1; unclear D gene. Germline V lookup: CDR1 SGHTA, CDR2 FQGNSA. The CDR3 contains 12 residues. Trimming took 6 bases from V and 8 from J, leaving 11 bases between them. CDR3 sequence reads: CASSRGRDEQFF. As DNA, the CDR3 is TGTGCCAGCAGTCGAGGACGGGATGAGCAGTTCTTC. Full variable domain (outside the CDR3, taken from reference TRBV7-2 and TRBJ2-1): GAGVSQSPSNKVTEKGKDVELRCDPISGHTALYWYRQSLGQGLEFLIYFQGNSAPDKSGLPSDRFSAERTGGSVSTLTIQRTQQEDSAVYLCASSRGRDEQFFGPGTRLTVL.

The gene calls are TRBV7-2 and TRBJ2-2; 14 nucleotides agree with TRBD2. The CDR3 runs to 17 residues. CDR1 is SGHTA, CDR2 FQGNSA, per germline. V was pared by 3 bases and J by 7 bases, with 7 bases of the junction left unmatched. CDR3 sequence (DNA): TGTGCCAGCAGCTTCACCGGGACTAGCGGGAGTGGCGGGGAGCTGTTTTTT. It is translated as CASSFTGTSGSGGELFF.

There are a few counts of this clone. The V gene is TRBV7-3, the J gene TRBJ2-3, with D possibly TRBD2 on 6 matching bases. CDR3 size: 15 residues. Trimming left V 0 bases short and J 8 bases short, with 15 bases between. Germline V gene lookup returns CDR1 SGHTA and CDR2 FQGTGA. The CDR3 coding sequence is TGTGCCAGCAGCTTAACGGGGGGAGTCAGTGGTACGCAGTATTTT. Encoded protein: CASSLTGGVSGTQYF.

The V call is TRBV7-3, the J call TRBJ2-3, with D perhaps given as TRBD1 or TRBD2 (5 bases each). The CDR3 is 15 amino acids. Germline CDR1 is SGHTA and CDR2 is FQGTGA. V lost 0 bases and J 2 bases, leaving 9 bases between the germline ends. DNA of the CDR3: TGTGCCAGCAGCTTAACGGGGACCCCCACAGATACGCAGTATTTT. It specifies CASSLTGTPTDTQYF.

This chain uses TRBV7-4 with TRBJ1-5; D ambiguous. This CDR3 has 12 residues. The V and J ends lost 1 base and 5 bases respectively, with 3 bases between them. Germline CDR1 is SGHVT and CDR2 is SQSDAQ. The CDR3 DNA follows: TGTGCCAGCAGCTTAGTCTATCAGCCCCAGCATTTT. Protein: CASSLVYQPQHF. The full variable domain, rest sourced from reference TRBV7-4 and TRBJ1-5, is GAGVSQSPRYKVAKRGRDVALRCDSISGHVTLYWYRQTLGQGSEVLTYSQSDAQRDKSGRPSGRFSAERPERSVSTLKIQRTEQGDSAVYLCASSLVYQPQHFGDGTRLSIL.

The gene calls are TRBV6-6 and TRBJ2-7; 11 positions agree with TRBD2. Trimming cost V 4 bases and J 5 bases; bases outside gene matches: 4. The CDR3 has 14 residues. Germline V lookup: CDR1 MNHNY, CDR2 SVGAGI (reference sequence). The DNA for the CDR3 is TGTGCCAGCAGTTCCACTAGCGGGAGAGACGAGCAGTACTTC. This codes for CASSSTSGRDEQYF.

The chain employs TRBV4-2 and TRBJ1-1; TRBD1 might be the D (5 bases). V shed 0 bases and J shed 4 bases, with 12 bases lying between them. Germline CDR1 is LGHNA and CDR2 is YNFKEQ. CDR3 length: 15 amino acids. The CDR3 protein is CASSQEELGGTEAFF. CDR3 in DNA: TGTGCCAGCAGCCAAGAAGAGCTTGGGGGCACTGAAGCTTTCTTT.

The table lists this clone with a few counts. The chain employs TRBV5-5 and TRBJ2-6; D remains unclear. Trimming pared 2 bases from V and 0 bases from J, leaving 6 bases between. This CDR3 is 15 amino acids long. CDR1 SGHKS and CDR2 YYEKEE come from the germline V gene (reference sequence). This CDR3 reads CASSLILSGANVLTF. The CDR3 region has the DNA TGTGCCAGCAGCTTAATACTCTCTGGGGCCAACGTCCTGACTTTC.

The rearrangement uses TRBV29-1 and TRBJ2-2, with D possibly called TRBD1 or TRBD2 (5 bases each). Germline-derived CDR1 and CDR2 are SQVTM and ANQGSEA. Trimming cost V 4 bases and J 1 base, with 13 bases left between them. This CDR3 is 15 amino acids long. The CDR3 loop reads CSVVLGRVNTGELFF. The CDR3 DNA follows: TGCAGCGTTGTTTTGGGACGTGTGAACACCGGGGAGCTGTTTTTT.

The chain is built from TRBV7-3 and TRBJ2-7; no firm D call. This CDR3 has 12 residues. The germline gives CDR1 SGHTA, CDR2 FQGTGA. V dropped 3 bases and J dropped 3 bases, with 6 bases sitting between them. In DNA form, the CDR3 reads TGTGCCAGCAGCTTCGAAAACTACGAGCAGTACTTC. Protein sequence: CASSFENYEQYF.

The CDR3 DNA follows: TGTGCCAGCAGTGACCCCGCCCGGGCCCCGGGGTTTACCGACGAGCAGTACTTC. This gives the protein CASSDPARAPGFTDEQYF. J is TRBJ2-7 and V is TRBV25-1, with a weak D call TRBD2 (5 bases). Per germline, CDR1 MGHDK and CDR2 SYGVNS. V was cut by 3 bases and J by 5 bases, with 26 bases left in between. This CDR3 has 18 amino acids.

The CDR3 loop is CASTTGQVHETQYF. CDR3 sequence (DNA): TGTGCCAGCACCACGGGACAGGTCCACGAGACCCAGTACTTC. The gene calls are TRBV2 and TRBJ2-5; TRBD1 matches at 8 bases. The CDR3 contains 14 residues. Germline CDR1 SNHLY, CDR2 FYNNEI. Losses at the gene ends were 7 bases for V and 5 bases for J; bases not matched to a gene: 9. Full variable domain (remainder filled in from reference TRBV2 and TRBJ2-5): EPEVTQTPSHQVTQMGQEVILRCVPISNHLYFYWYRQILGQKVEFLVSFYNNEISEKSEIFDDQFSVERPDGSNFTLKIRSTKLEDSAMYFCASTTGQVHETQYFGPGTRLLVL.

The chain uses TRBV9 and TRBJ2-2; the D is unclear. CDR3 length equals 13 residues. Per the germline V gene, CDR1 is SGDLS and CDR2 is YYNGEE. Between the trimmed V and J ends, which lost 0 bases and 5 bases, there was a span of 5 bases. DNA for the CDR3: TGTGCCAGCAGCGTAGGGGTGACCGGGGAGCTGTTTTTT. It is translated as CASSVGVTGELFF.

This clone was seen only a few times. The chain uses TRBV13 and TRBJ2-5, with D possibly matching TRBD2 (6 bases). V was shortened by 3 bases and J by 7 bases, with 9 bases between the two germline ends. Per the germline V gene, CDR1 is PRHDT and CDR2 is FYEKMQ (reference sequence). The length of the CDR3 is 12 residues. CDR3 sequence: CASSLPGVTQYF. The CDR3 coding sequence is TGTGCCAGCAGCTTGCCGGGGGTGACCCAGTACTTC.

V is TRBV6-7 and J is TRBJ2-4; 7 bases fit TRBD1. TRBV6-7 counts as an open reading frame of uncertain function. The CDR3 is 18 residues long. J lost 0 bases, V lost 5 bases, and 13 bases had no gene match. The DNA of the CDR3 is TGTGCCAGCAGTCCTAAAAACCGGGACAGCCTAGCCAAAAACATTCAGTACTTC. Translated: CASSPKNRDSLAKNIQYF.

The CDR3, as DNA: TGTGCCACCAGCGGGGCGGGAGGCCCCGGAGAGACCCAGTACTTC. Encoded protein: CATSGAGGPGETQYF. The chain couples TRBV15 to TRBJ2-5; TRBD2 aligns across 8 bases. CDR1 is LNHNV, CDR2 YYDKDF, per germline (reference sequence). The V segment lost 5 bases and the J segment 4 bases; nucleotides outside the gene matches: 9. CDR3 length: 15 residues.